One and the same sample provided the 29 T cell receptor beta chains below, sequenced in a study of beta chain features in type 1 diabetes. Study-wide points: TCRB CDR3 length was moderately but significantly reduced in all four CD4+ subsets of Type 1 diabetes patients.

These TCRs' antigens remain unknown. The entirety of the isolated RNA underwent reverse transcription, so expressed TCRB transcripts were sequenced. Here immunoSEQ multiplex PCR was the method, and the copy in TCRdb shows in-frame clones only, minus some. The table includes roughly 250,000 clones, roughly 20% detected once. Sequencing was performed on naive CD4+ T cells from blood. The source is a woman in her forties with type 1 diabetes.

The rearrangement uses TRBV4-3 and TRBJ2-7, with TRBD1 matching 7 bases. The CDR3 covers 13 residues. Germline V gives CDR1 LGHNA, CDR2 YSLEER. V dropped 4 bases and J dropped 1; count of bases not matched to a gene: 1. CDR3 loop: CASSRDSSYEQYF. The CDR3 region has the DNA TGCGCCAGCAGCCGGGACAGTTCCTACGAGCAGTACTTC.

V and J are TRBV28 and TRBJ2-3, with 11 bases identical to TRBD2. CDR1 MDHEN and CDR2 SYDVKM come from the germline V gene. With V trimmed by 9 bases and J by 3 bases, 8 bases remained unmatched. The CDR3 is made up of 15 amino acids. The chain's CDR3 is CASSALAGVTDTQYF. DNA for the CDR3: TGTGCCAGTTCGGCACTAGCGGGAGTAACAGATACGCAGTATTTT.

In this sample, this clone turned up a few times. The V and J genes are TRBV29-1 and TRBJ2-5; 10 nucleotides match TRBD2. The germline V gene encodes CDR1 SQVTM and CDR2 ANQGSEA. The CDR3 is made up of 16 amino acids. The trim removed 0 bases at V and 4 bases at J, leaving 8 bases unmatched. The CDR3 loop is CSVEDPSGRASETQYF. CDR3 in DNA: TGCAGCGTTGAAGACCCGAGCGGGAGGGCATCAGAGACCCAGTACTTC.

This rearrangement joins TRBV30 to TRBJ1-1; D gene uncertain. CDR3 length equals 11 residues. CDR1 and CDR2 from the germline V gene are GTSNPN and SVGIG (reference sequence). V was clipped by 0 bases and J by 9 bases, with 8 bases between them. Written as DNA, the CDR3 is TGTGCCTGGAGTGTAGACATAAAAGCTTTCTTT. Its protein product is CAWSVDIKAFF.

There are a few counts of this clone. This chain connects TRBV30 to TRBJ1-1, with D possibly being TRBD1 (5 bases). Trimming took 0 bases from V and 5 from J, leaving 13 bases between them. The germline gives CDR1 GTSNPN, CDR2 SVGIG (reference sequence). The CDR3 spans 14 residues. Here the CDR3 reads CAWSVRGGLTEAFF. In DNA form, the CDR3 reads TGTGCCTGGAGTGTACGGGGGGGGTTAACTGAAGCTTTCTTT.

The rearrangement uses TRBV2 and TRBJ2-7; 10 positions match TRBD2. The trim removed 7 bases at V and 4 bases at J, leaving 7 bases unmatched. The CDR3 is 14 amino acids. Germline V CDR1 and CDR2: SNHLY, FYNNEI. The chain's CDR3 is CASILAGAWYEQYF. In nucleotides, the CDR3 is TGTGCCAGCATTCTAGCGGGAGCGTGGTACGAGCAGTACTTC.

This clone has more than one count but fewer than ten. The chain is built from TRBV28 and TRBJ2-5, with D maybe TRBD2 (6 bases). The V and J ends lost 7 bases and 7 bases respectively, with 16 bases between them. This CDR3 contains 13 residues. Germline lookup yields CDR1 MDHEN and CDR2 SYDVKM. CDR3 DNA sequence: TGTGCCAGCATCCAGGGACTCCCAGGGACCCAGTACTTC. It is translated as CASIQGLPGTQYF.

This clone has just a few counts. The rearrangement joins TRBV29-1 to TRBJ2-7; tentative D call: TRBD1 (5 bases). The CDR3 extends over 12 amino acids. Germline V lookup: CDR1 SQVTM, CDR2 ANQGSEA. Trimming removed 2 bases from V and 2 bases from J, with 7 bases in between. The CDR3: CSVERGTYEQYF. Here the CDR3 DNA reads TGCAGCGTTGAAAGGGGAACCTACGAGCAGTACTTC.

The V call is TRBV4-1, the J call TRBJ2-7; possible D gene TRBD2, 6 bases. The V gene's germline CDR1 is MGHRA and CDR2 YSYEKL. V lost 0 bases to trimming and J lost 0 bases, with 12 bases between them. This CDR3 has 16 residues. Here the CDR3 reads CASSQDPGGNSYEQYF. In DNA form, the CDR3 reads TGCGCCAGCAGCCAAGATCCCGGCGGGAACTCCTACGAGCAGTACTTC.

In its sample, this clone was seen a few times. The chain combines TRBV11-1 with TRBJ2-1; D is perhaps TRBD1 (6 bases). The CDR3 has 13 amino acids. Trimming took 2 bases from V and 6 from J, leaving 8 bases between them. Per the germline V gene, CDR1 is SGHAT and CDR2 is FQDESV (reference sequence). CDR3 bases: TGTGCCAGCAGCTTAACAGGGTTCAATGAGCAGTTCTTC. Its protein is CASSLTGFNEQFF. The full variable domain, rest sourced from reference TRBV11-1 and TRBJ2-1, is EAEVAQSPRYKITEKSQAVAFWCDPISGHATLYWYRQILGQGPELLVQFQDESVVDDSQLPKDRFSAERLKGVDSTLKIQPAELGDSAMYLCASSLTGFNEQFFGPGTRLTVL.

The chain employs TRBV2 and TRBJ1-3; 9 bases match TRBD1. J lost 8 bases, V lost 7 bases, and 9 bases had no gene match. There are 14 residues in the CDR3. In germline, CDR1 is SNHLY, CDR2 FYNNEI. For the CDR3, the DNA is TGTGCCAGCAATTCGGACAGGGGATTCTACACCATATATTTT. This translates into CASNSDRGFYTIYF. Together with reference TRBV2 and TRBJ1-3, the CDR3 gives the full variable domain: EPEVTQTPSHQVTQMGQEVILRCVPISNHLYFYWYRQILGQKVEFLVSFYNNEISEKSEIFDDQFSVERPDGSNFTLKIRSTKLEDSAMYFCASNSDRGFYTIYFGEGSWLTVV.

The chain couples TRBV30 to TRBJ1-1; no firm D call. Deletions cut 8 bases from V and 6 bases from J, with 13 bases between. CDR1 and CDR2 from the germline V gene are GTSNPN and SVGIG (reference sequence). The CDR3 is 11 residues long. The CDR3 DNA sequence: TGTGCCGGGAAAGAGGATGCTGAAGCTTTCTTT. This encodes CAGKEDAEAFF.

The CDR3 DNA sequence: TGTGCCAGCAGTCTCACAGGGGCACCCTCCTACGAGCAGTACTTC. Its protein product is CASSLTGAPSYEQYF. The gene calls are TRBV28 and TRBJ2-7; 7 bases fit TRBD1. The CDR3 has 15 residues. J was trimmed by 0 bases and V by 5 bases; bases with no gene match: 7. The germline CDR1 and CDR2 sequences are MDHEN and SYDVKM.

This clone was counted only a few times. The CDR3 nucleotides are TGTGCCTGTTGGGGCCAGGGGGGAACCCACGAGCAGTACTTC. Translating it yields CACWGQGGTHEQYF. V is TRBV30 and J is TRBJ2-7; D is possibly TRBD1 (7 bases). This CDR3 is built from 14 residues. Germline V lookup: CDR1 GTSNPN, CDR2 SVGIG (reference sequence). V gave up 6 bases and J gave up 5 bases, with 20 bases separating them.

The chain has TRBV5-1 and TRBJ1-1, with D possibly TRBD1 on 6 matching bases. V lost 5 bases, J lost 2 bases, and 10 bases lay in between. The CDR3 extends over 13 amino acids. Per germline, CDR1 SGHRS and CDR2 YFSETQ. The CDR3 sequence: CASRDSINTEAFF. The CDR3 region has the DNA TGCGCCAGCAGGGACAGCATCAACACTGAAGCTTTCTTT.

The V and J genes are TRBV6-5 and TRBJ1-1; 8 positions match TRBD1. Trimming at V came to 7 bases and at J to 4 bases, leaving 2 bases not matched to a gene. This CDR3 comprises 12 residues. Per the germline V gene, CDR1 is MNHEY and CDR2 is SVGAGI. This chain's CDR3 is CASKTGATEAFF. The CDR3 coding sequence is TGTGCCAGCAAGACAGGGGCCACTGAAGCTTTCTTT.

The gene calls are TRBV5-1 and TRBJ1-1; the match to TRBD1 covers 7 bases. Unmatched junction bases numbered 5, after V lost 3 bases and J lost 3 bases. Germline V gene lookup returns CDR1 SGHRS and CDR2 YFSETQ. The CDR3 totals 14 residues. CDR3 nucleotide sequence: TGCGCCAGCAGCTCGGACAGGTGGGACACTGAAGCTTTCTTT. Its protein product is CASSSDRWDTEAFF.

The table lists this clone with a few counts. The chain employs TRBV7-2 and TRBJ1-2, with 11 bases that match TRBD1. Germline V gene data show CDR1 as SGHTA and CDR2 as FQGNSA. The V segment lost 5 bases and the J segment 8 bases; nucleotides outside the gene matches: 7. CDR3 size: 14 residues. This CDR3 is CASSPGTGGFGYTF. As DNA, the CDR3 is TGTGCCAGCAGCCCAGGGACAGGGGGTTTCGGCTACACCTTC.

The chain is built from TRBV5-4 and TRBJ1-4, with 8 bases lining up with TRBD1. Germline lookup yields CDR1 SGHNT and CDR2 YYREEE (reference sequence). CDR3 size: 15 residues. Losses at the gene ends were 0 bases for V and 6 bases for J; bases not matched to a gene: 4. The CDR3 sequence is CASSLGGQADEKLFF. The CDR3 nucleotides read TGTGCCAGCAGCTTGGGGGGACAGGCAGATGAAAAACTGTTTTTT. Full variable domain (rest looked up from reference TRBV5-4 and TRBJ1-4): ETGVTQSPTHLIKTRGQQVTLRCSSQSGHNTVSWYQQALGQGPQFIFQYYREEENGRGNFPPRFSGLQFPNYSSELNVNALELDDSALYLCASSLGGQADEKLFFGSGTQLSVL.

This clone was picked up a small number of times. Written as DNA, the CDR3 is TGTGCCAGCAGCTTAGCGGCGGGGGGGCCAAATGAGCAGTTCTTC. The encoded protein is CASSLAAGGPNEQFF. The rearrangement uses TRBV7-9 and TRBJ2-1; TRBD2 matches at 9 bases. V dropped 0 bases and J dropped 7; count of bases not matched to a gene: 4. The CDR3 totals 15 residues. CDR1 and CDR2 from the germline V gene are SEHNR and FQNEAQ (reference sequence).

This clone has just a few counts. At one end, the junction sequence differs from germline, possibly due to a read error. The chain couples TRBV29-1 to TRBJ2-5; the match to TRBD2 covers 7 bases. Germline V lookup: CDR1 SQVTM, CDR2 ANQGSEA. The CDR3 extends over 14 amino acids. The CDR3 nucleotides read TGCAGCGTTGAAGATAGGTGGGAGGGCCTGCCCCCAGACTTC. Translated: CSVEDRWEGLPPDF.

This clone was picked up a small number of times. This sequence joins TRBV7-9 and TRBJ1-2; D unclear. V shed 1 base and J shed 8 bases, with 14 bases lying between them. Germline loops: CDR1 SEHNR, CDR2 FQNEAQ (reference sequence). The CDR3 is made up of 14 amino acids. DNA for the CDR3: TGTGCCAGCAGCTTAGGGTCATCTCTATGGGGCTACACCTTC. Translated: CASSLGSSLWGYTF.

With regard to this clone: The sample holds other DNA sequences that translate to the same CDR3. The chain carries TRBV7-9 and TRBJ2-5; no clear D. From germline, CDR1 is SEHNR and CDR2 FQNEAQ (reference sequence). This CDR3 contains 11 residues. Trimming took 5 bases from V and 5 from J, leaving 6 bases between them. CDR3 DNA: TGTGCCAGCAGCCCCTCGGAGACCCAGTACTTC. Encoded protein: CASSPSETQYF.

CDR3 sequence: CASSRDRVGEQFF. For the CDR3, the DNA is TGTGCCAGCAGCCGGGACAGGGTGGGTGAGCAGTTCTTC. The genes are TRBV7-2 and TRBJ2-1; 9 nucleotides line up with TRBD1. This CDR3 has 13 residues. Germline CDR1 SGHTA, CDR2 FQGNSA. V lost 5 bases and J lost 9; bases outside the gene matches: 5.

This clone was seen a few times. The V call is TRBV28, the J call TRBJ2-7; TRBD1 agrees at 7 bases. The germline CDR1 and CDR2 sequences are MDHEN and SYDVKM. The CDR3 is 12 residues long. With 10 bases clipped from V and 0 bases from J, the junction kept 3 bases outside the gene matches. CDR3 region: CATRDSSYEQYF. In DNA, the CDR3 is TGTGCCACCCGGGACAGCTCCTACGAGCAGTACTTC.

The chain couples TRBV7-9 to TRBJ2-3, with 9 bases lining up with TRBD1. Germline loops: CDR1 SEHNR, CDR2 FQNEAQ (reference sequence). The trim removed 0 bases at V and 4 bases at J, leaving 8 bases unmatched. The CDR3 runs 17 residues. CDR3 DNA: TGTGCCAGCAGCTTAGCCTGGACAGGGGACGTCGCAGATACGCAGTATTTT. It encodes CASSLAWTGDVADTQYF.

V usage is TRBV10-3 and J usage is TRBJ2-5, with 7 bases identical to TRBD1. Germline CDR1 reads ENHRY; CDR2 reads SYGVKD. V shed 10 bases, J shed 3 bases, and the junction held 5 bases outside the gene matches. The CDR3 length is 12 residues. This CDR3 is CATSTGKETQYF. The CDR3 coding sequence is TGTGCCACCTCGACAGGGAAAGAGACCCAGTACTTC.

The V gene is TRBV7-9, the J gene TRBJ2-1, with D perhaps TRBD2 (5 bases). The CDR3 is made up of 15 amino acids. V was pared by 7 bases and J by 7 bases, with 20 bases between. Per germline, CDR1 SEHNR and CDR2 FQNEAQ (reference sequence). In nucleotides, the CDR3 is TGTGCCAGCACCTCTTACGGGATTGGTCAAAATGAGCAGTTCTTC. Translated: CASTSYGIGQNEQFF.

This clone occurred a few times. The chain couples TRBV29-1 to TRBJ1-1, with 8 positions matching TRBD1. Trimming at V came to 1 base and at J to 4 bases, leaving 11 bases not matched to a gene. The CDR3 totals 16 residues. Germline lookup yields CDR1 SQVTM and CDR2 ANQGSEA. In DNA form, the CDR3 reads TGCAGCGTTGAAGCCGGACGACAGGGGAGAGTCACTGAAGCTTTCTTT. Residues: CSVEAGRQGRVTEAFF.